A selection of T cell receptor beta chains follows, all from one sample in a study of blood T cell repertoires in COVID-19. Profiling relied on immunoSEQ multiplex PCR, and the TCRdb table lists in-frame clones only, not all of them. The sample comprises 90,000 to 130,000 clones, 82% of which are singletons, and 16% rests with the top ten. The sequenced material came from peripheral blood. The source of these receptors is a woman aged 60-75 years with acute or convalescent COVID-19. The CDR3 runs from the conserved cysteine through the conserved F or W. The D gene is left open where the match is weak. Where a row states a size, it is once, few, many or the class of an expanded clone; other rows omit it.

V: TRBV12-5
J: TRBJ2-7
size: -
length: 18
D: -
DNA: TGTGCTAGTGGTTTCTCGTCCACGGTGGGTCAAATCAGGGGCGAGCAGTACTTC
CDR3: CASGFSSTVGQIRGEQYF

V: TRBV10-3
J: TRBJ1-5
size: -
length: 15
D: -
DNA: TGTGCCATCAGTGACACGGGGTACGGCAATCAGCCCCAGCATTTT
CDR3: CAISDTGYGNQPQHF

V: TRBV18
J: TRBJ1-1
size: once
length: 15
D: -
DNA: TGTGCCAGCTCCGCTGGGGGAGGGGGAAACACTGAAGCTTTCTTT
CDR3: CASSAGGGGNTEAFF

V: TRBV10-2
J: TRBJ2-3
size: few
length: 16
D: TRBD1
DNA: TGCGCCAGCAGACCTCCCTCCGGGGCCAGGGGGGATACGCAGTATTTT
CDR3: CASRPPSGARGDTQYF

V: TRBV4-2
J: TRBJ2-3
size: -
length: 16
D: -
DNA: TGTGCCAGCAGCCCCCAGGGTAGTGCTAGCACAGATACGCAGTATTTT
CDR3: CASSPQGSASTDTQYF

V: TRBV7-2
J: TRBJ2-1
size: -
length: 15
D: -
DNA: TGTGCCAGCAGCGCGGGACGCAGCTCCTACAATGAGCAGTTCTTC
CDR3: CASSAGRSSYNEQFF

V: TRBV7-9
J: TRBJ1-2
size: -
length: 15
D: TRBD1
DNA: TGTGCCAGCAGCTTAGGGGACAGGGTCAACTATGGCTACACCTTC
CDR3: CASSLGDRVNYGYTF

V: TRBV30
J: TRBJ2-7
size: -
length: 13
D: TRBD2
DNA: TGTGCCTGGAGTAACGGGGGGGGAGACGAGCAGTACTTC
CDR3: CAWSNGGGDEQYF

V: TRBV19
J: TRBJ1-2
size: -
length: 15
D: -
DNA: TGTGCCAGTAGTATAGATCAGCAGGTTGCGTATGGCTACACCTTC
CDR3: CASSIDQQVAYGYTF

V: TRBV4-2
J: TRBJ1-2
size: -
length: 15
D: TRBD1
DNA: TGTGCCAGCAGCCACCTCGACAGGGAGGACTATGGCTACACCTTC
CDR3: CASSHLDREDYGYTF

V: TRBV6-5
J: TRBJ1-2
size: -
length: 13
D: TRBD1
DNA: TGTGCCAGCAGTCAGACAGGGGGTAATGGCTACACCTTC
CDR3: CASSQTGGNGYTF

V: TRBV25-1
J: TRBJ1-4
size: many
length: 14
D: TRBD1
DNA: TGTGCCAGCAGTGGACAGGGTTCTAATGAAAAACTGTTTTTT
CDR3: CASSGQGSNEKLFF

V: TRBV5-1
J: TRBJ2-7
size: -
length: 14
D: TRBD1
DNA: TGCGCCAGCAGCTTAGAACAGGGGGTCTACGAGCAGTACTTC
CDR3: CASSLEQGVYEQYF

V: TRBV4-2
J: TRBJ2-2
size: -
length: 14
D: -
DNA: TGTGCCAGCAGCCAAGATAGGGAGGCCGGGGAGCTGTTTTTT
CDR3: CASSQDREAGELFF

V: TRBV5-1
J: TRBJ1-4
size: few
length: 15
D: -
DNA: TGCGCCAGCAGCTTGGCCGGCAGGGGCGATGAAAAACTGTTTTTT
CDR3: CASSLAGRGDEKLFF

V: TRBV12-3/TRBV12-4
J: TRBJ1-2
size: once
length: 13
D: -
DNA: TGTGCCAGCAGTTTGTCTACGGGCTATGGCTACACCTTC
CDR3: CASSLSTGYGYTF

V: TRBV3-1/TRBV3-2
J: TRBJ2-7
size: -
length: 13
D: -
DNA: TGTGCCAGCAGCCAATTAGAAGCCTACGAGCAGTACTTC
CDR3: CASSQLEAYEQYF

V: TRBV28
J: TRBJ1-5
size: once
length: 15
D: -
DNA: TGTGCCAGCAGTTTATCCCCAGGTAGCAATCAGCCCCAGCATTTT
CDR3: CASSLSPGSNQPQHF

V: TRBV24-1
J: TRBJ2-1
size: -
length: 16
D: TRBD2
DNA: TGTGCCACCAGTGATTTCGGGGGGGCTAAAGTGAATGAGCAGTTCTTC
CDR3: CATSDFGGAKVNEQFF

V: TRBV3-1/TRBV3-2
J: TRBJ2-1
size: -
length: 20
D: TRBD2
DNA: TGTGCCAGCAGCCGACTGAGGACTAGCGGGGGCCCCAGCTCCTACAATGAGCAGTTCTTC
CDR3: CASSRLRTSGGPSSYNEQFF

V: TRBV19
J: TRBJ2-3
size: -
length: 15
D: TRBD1
DNA: TGTGCCAGTACAAGGACAGGGAGTAATTCAGATACGCAGTATTTT
CDR3: CASTRTGSNSDTQYF

V: TRBV7-9
J: TRBJ2-7
size: -
length: 19
D: TRBD1
DNA: TGTGCCAGCAGCCCCGCTTTGGGAAGGGGGCGACCTCTCACCTACGAGCAGTACTTC
CDR3: CASSPALGRGRPLTYEQYF

V: TRBV11-3
J: TRBJ2-3
size: -
length: 17
D: -
DNA: TGTGCCAGCAGCTCGAACCTCGGGGCGGGGAGTACAGATACGCAGTATTTT
CDR3: CASSSNLGAGSTDTQYF

V: TRBV6-2/TRBV6-3
J: TRBJ2-7
size: -
length: 16
D: -
DNA: TGTGCCAGCAGTTACAGGGCCACAGGGAGCTCCTACGAGCAGTACTTC
CDR3: CASSYRATGSSYEQYF

V: TRBV20-1
J: TRBJ1-4
size: -
length: 14
D: -
DNA: TGCAGTGCTAGTCCCGGGGCAACTAATGAAAAACTGTTTTTT
CDR3: CSASPGATNEKLFF

V: TRBV6-6
J: TRBJ1-5
size: -
length: 16
D: -
DNA: TGTGCCAGCAGTTACTTAGCAGGGGACGGCAATCAGCCCCAGCATTTT
CDR3: CASSYLAGDGNQPQHF

V: TRBV7-2
J: TRBJ2-7
size: -
length: 13
D: TRBD1
DNA: TGTGCCAGCCGACAGGGTGGCTTGTACGAGCAGTACTTC
CDR3: CASRQGGLYEQYF

V: TRBV5-4
J: TRBJ2-4
size: -
length: 15
D: TRBD2
DNA: TGTGCCAGCAGCTTTAGCGGGGGATTTGACAACATTCAGTACTTC
CDR3: CASSFSGGFDNIQYF

V: TRBV7-6
J: TRBJ1-3
size: -
length: 17
D: -
DNA: TGTGCCAGCAGCTCAGGTGGGGCGCGGCTCTCTGGAAACACCATATATTTT
CDR3: CASSSGGARLSGNTIYF

V: TRBV19
J: TRBJ1-6
size: few
length: 13
D: -
DNA: TGTGCCAGTGGTGTGGGTGGGCGATCACCCCTCCACTTT
CDR3: CASGVGGRSPLHF

V: TRBV6-1
J: TRBJ1-1
size: -
length: 15
D: -
DNA: TGTGCCAGCAGTGAGGCGGCAGGGGATAACACTGAAGCTTTCTTT
CDR3: CASSEAAGDNTEAFF

V: TRBV28
J: TRBJ1-2
size: -
length: 18
D: TRBD1
DNA: TGTGCCAGCAGTTTATACATCGGACAGGGGGCTATCGACTATGGCTACACCTTC
CDR3: CASSLYIGQGAIDYGYTF

V: TRBV11-2
J: TRBJ1-3
size: -
length: 16
D: TRBD1
DNA: TGTGCCAGCAGCCCCTGGACAGGGAATGCTGGAAACACCATATATTTT
CDR3: CASSPWTGNAGNTIYF

V: TRBV3-1/TRBV3-2
J: TRBJ2-5
size: -
length: 16
D: TRBD2
DNA: TGTGCCAGCAGCAATAGATATAGCGGGGGGACCGAGACCCAGTACTTC
CDR3: CASSNRYSGGTETQYF

V: TRBV7-9
J: TRBJ1-5
size: once
length: 17
D: -
DNA: TGTGCCAGCAGCTCCGTCCGGGACACAACTAGCAATCAGCCCCAGCATTTT
CDR3: CASSSVRDTTSNQPQHF

V: TRBV10-3
J: TRBJ1-1
size: -
length: 15
D: -
DNA: TGTGCCATCAGGGGAGAGGACGATGGGGAAACTGAAGCTTTCTTT
CDR3: CAIRGEDDGETEAFF

V: TRBV27
J: TRBJ2-7
size: -
length: 16
D: TRBD2
DNA: TGTGCCAGCAGTTTATCGCCCCAGCGGGGGTACTACGAGCAGTACTTC
CDR3: CASSLSPQRGYYEQYF

V: TRBV5-1
J: TRBJ1-4
size: -
length: 14
D: TRBD1
DNA: TGCGCCAGCAGCCCTACAGGGGGGAATGAAAAACTGTTTTTT
CDR3: CASSPTGGNEKLFF

V: TRBV10-2
J: TRBJ1-1
size: -
length: 13
D: -
DNA: TGCGCCAGCAGATTAGGACAGAGCACTGAAGCTTTCTTT
CDR3: CASRLGQSTEAFF

V: TRBV30
J: TRBJ1-5
size: -
length: 12
D: -
DNA: TGTGCCTGGAGTGTCAACAATCAGCCCCAGCATTTT
CDR3: CAWSVNNQPQHF

V: TRBV2
J: TRBJ2-1
size: once
length: 15
D: TRBD2
DNA: TGTGCCAGCAAATTACAAAGCGGGGGCTACAATGAGCAGTTCTTC
CDR3: CASKLQSGGYNEQFF

V: TRBV6-5
J: TRBJ2-5
size: -
length: 13
D: -
DNA: TGTGCCAGCGGGGGGACAGCCCAAGAGACCCAGTACTTC
CDR3: CASGGTAQETQYF

V: TRBV4-3
J: TRBJ1-4
size: -
length: 17
D: -
DNA: TGCGCCAGCAGCCCCGGACAGTTACTTGCAACTAATGAAAAACTGTTTTTT
CDR3: CASSPGQLLATNEKLFF

V: TRBV28
J: TRBJ1-2
size: -
length: 15
D: -
DNA: TGTGCCAGCAGTTCCCCTATACAGGGTCACTATGGCTACACCTTC
CDR3: CASSSPIQGHYGYTF

V: TRBV4-3
J: TRBJ1-4
size: -
length: 15
D: TRBD1
DNA: TGCGCCAGCAGCCAGCAACAGGGGGCGGATGAAAAACTGTTTTTT
CDR3: CASSQQQGADEKLFF

V: TRBV29-1
J: TRBJ2-3
size: -
length: 13
D: -
DNA: TGCAGCGTTGAAGCCGACAGGACAGATACGCAGTATTTT
CDR3: CSVEADRTDTQYF